The 23 T cell receptor beta chains below come from one sample, sequenced in a study of beta chain features in type 1 diabetes. No antigens are known for them. Regarding the study as a whole: All four CD4+ subsets from Type 1 diabetes patients carried moderately but significantly shorter TCRB CDR3s.

What was sequenced were expressed TCRB transcripts, since all of the isolated RNA had been reverse transcribed. Profiled with immunoSEQ multiplex PCR; TCRdb holds only in-frame clones, not every one. Here the sample spans tens of thousands of clones, 49% being singletons. Material: stem cell memory CD4+ T cells from blood. These receptor sequences come from a man aged 30 to 45 with type 1 diabetes.

V and J are TRBV2 and TRBJ2-3; D is possibly TRBD1 (6 bases). Germline loops: CDR1 SNHLY, CDR2 FYNNEI. This CDR3 comprises 16 residues. V was cut by 6 bases and J by 4 bases, with 20 bases left in between. CDR3: CASSRRTVPSPDTQYF. The DNA for the CDR3 is TGTGCCAGCAGCCGACGGACAGTCCCCTCCCCAGATACGCAGTATTTT.

With regard to this clone: A read error may account for a junction end that differs from germline. Distinct nucleotide sequences in the sample also encode this CDR3. V usage is TRBV10-3 and J usage is TRBJ2-2; D possibly corresponds to TRBD2 (5 bases). CDR3 length: 14 residues. The V gene's germline CDR1 is ENHRY and CDR2 SYGVKD. Here the CDR3 DNA reads TGTGCCATCAGTGGGTCACAGAACACCGGGGAGTTGTTTTTT. Amino acids: CAISGSQNTGELFF.

The CDR3 is CASKKTGELSYEQYF. As DNA, the CDR3 is TGTGCCAGCAAAAAAACAGGGGAACTCTCCTACGAGCAGTACTTC. The chain recombines TRBV6-6 with TRBJ2-7; 7 nucleotides align to TRBD1. J was trimmed by 0 bases and V by 7 bases; bases with no gene match: 9. The CDR3 has 15 amino acids. Germline values: CDR1 MNHNY, CDR2 SVGAGI (reference sequence).

The rearrangement joins TRBV27 to TRBJ2-5; D call uncertain. Germline-derived CDR1 and CDR2 are MNHEY and SMNVEV (reference sequence). The CDR3 has 13 residues. Trimming took 3 bases from V and 7 from J, leaving 12 bases between them. The CDR3 nucleotides are TGTGCCAGCAGTTTGACCAATCCGGGGACCCAGTACTTC. Translated, it gives CASSLTNPGTQYF.

The chain has TRBV25-1 and TRBJ1-1; 7 positions agree with TRBD1. This CDR3 has 13 residues. V was clipped by 6 bases and J by 5 bases; unmatched bases: 6. CDR1 is MGHDK and CDR2 is SYGVNS in the germline V gene. CDR3 DNA: TGTGCCAGCAGCGTCACAGGGGTAACTGAAGCTTTCTTT. It yields the protein CASSVTGVTEAFF.

The genes are TRBV5-1 and TRBJ2-6, with TRBD1 matching over 7 bases. The CDR3 loop spans 17 amino acids. Germline V gene data show CDR1 as SGHRS and CDR2 as YFSETQ. J was trimmed by 3 bases and V by 0 bases; bases with no gene match: 6. CDR3 nucleotides: TGCGCCAGCAGCTTGGGCCGATCAGGGGGTGGGGCCAACGTCCTGACTTTC. Translated, it gives CASSLGRSGGGANVLTF.

This clone has a handful of counts. V and J are TRBV6-1 and TRBJ2-7, with TRBD2 matching 8 bases. The V segment lost 8 bases and the J segment 4 bases; nucleotides outside the gene matches: 10. Germline assignment: CDR1 MNHNS and CDR2 SASEGT. This CDR3 is 14 amino acids long. The CDR3 loop is CASQRQGLAYEQYF. In DNA, the CDR3 is TGTGCCAGCCAGCGCCAAGGACTAGCTTACGAGCAGTACTTC.

The J gene is TRBJ2-1, the V gene TRBV25-1; D is possibly TRBD2 (6 bases). The V and J ends lost 8 bases and 0 bases respectively, with 11 bases between them. Germline loops: CDR1 MGHDK, CDR2 SYGVNS. The CDR3 extends over 14 amino acids. DNA for the CDR3: TGTGCCAGCGGTAGGCGGGACTCCTACAATGAGCAGTTCTTC. It codes for CASGRRDSYNEQFF.

This clone was observed a few times. V usage is TRBV5-4 and J usage is TRBJ2-7, with a tentative D call TRBD2 (5 bases). Looked up from germline, CDR1 is SGHNT and CDR2 is YYREEE (reference sequence). Trimming removed 0 bases at V and 4 bases at J, with 17 bases between. The CDR3 runs 16 residues. This CDR3 reads CASSLGGPYPLYEQYF. DNA of the CDR3: TGTGCCAGCAGCTTGGGAGGGCCTTACCCGCTTTACGAGCAGTACTTC.

V and J are TRBV30 and TRBJ1-3; 7 positions agree with TRBD1. The CDR3 length is 16 residues. CDR1 and CDR2 (germline): GTSNPN, SVGIG (reference sequence). V lost 2 bases, J lost 0 bases, and 7 bases stayed unmatched. The chain's CDR3 is CAWSQTGASSGNTIYF. The CDR3 region has the DNA TGTGCCTGGAGTCAAACAGGGGCCTCCTCTGGAAACACCATATATTTT.

The sample holds a few counts of this clone. The chain has TRBV18 and TRBJ2-1; 16 nucleotides line up with TRBD2. Trimming took 3 bases from V and 9 from J; bases not matched to a gene: 2. The V gene's germline CDR1 is KGHSH and CDR2 LQKENI. The CDR3 spans 15 residues. In DNA form, the CDR3 reads TGTGCCAGCTCACCGGGACTAGCGGGAGGGAGTGAGCAGTTCTTC. It is translated as CASSPGLAGGSEQFF.

V is TRBV27 and J is TRBJ1-5; 12 positions agree with TRBD1. The CDR3 sequence is 18 residues long. Trimming took 1 base from V and 0 from J; bases not matched to a gene: 4. CDR1 is MNHEY, CDR2 SMNVEV, per germline (reference sequence). This chain's CDR3 is CASSLFGTGGGSNQPQHF. Written as DNA, the CDR3 is TGTGCCAGCAGTTTATTTGGGACAGGGGGCGGTAGCAATCAGCCCCAGCATTTT.

In this sample, this clone turned up once. The rearrangement uses TRBV19 and TRBJ2-3; no clear D gene. The CDR3 consists of 11 residues. Between the trimmed V and J ends, which lost 10 bases and 1 base, there was a span of 6 bases. CDR1 is LNHDA and CDR2 is SQIVND in the germline V gene (reference sequence). CDR3 bases: TGTGCCACCCGCGGCACAGATACGCAGTATTTT. Encoded protein: CATRGTDTQYF.

This chain uses TRBV11-1 with TRBJ2-1; TRBD2 matches at 12 bases. The germline CDR1 and CDR2 sequences are SGHAT and FQDESV (reference sequence). V gave up 5 bases and J gave up 0 bases; unmatched junction bases: 8. CDR3 length equals 18 residues. The CDR3 here is CASSRPTSGSFSYNEQFF. In DNA, the CDR3 is TGTGCCAGCAGCCGCCCGACTAGCGGGAGTTTCTCCTACAATGAGCAGTTCTTC.

This clone showed up just a few times. The chain couples TRBV29-1 to TRBJ1-2; D is unresolved. Germline-derived CDR1 and CDR2 are SQVTM and ANQGSEA. The CDR3 covers 11 residues. Trimming took off 4 bases at V and 1 base at J, with 4 bases between the two ends. CDR3 sequence reads: CSVAVNYGYTF. CDR3 DNA sequence: TGCAGCGTTGCGGTTAACTATGGCTACACCTTC.

The chain joins TRBV2 to TRBJ1-2; 9 bases agree with TRBD1. The CDR3 consists of 14 residues. Germline loops: CDR1 SNHLY, CDR2 FYNNEI. With V trimmed by 7 bases and J by 2 bases, 5 bases remained unmatched. For the CDR3, the DNA is TGTGCCAGCACCGGACAGGGGCCCAACTATGGCTACACCTTC. Translation: CASTGQGPNYGYTF.

V usage is TRBV2 and J usage is TRBJ1-1, with TRBD1 as a possible D gene (6 bases). The CDR3 is made up of 13 amino acids. Deletions cut 5 bases from V and 1 base from J, with 8 bases between. CDR1 is SNHLY and CDR2 is FYNNEI in the germline V gene. The CDR3 region has the DNA TGTGCCAGCAGTAGGGACACGAACACTGAAGCTTTCTTT. Translating it yields CASSRDTNTEAFF.

This clone was counted between two and nine times. The rearrangement joins TRBV6-1 to TRBJ2-7, with 9 bases matching TRBD2. CDR1 is MNHNS and CDR2 is SASEGT in the germline V gene. This CDR3 comprises 16 residues. V shed 4 bases and J 6 bases; nucleotides not matched to a gene: 13. The CDR3 DNA sequence: TGTGCCAGCAGTGCACTCAGGACTAGCGTTTCCAGCGAGCAGTACTTC. This translates into CASSALRTSVSSEQYF.

The chain's CDR3 is CASSPGTGGSNEQFF. The CDR3, as DNA: TGTGCCAGTAGTCCAGGGACAGGGGGCTCCAATGAGCAGTTCTTC. V and J are TRBV19 and TRBJ2-1, with 12 positions matching TRBD1. The CDR3 runs to 15 residues. Losses at the gene ends were 5 bases for V and 6 bases for J; bases not matched to a gene: 5. Germline assignment: CDR1 LNHDA and CDR2 SQIVND (reference sequence).

This clone has a single count. The rearrangement links TRBV5-1 to TRBJ1-1; D gene unclear. The CDR3 has 14 residues. Germline CDR1 SGHRS, CDR2 YFSETQ. V was shortened by 4 bases and J by 10 bases, with 20 bases between the two germline ends. This chain's CDR3 is CASSPTFPREGAFF. Written as DNA, the CDR3 is TGCGCCAGCAGCCCGACCTTCCCCCGGGAAGGAGCTTTCTTT.

This chain connects TRBV6-6 to TRBJ2-7; 9 bases map to TRBD1. The V gene's germline CDR1 is MNHNY and CDR2 SVGAGI (reference sequence). Trimming at V came to 6 bases and at J to 6 bases, leaving 9 bases not matched to a gene. The CDR3 runs to 14 residues. The CDR3 nucleotides read TGTGCCAGCAGAACGGGGGACAGGGAGGGCGAGCAGTACTTC. This sequence encodes CASRTGDREGEQYF.

This chain connects TRBV19 to TRBJ1-5; possible D gene TRBD1, 5 bases. Looked up from germline, CDR1 is LNHDA and CDR2 is SQIVND (reference sequence). The CDR3 spans 15 residues. V was cut by 6 bases and J by 1 base, with 13 bases left in between. CDR3 in DNA: TGTGCCAGTAGCTTCGGGGGGGAAAGCAATCAGCCCCAGCATTTT. This sequence encodes CASSFGGESNQPQHF.

The V call is TRBV2, the J call TRBJ2-7; D may be TRBD2 (6 bases). Germline V CDR1 and CDR2: SNHLY, FYNNEI. V lost 4 bases and J lost 6, with 19 bases in between. The CDR3 contains 15 residues. The CDR3: CASSVEGRVGAEQYF. The CDR3 DNA reads as TGTGCCAGCAGTGTGGAGGGTCGCGTTGGGGCCGAGCAGTACTTC.